This T cell receptor beta chain was obtained from a study of Ad26.COV2.S vaccination and SARS-CoV-2 variants. For the study at large: The study gave Ad26.COV2.S intramuscularly, once or twice 56 days apart. Findings and limits, study-wide: The TCR breadth and depth analyses may have produced an underestimate of total T cell responses. People who got the vaccine or the placebo had similar non-spike TCR breadth.

Described treatment: 19 received Ad26.COV2.S at low or high dose, single or two shots; a few received placebo; per-sample allocation not given. All samples were drawn on day 63, counting from the first vaccine or placebo injection. An Ad26 vector expressing Wuhan-strain SARS-CoV-2 spike constituted the vaccine. V was clipped by 3 bases and J by 5 bases, with 3 bases between them. Looked up from germline, CDR1 is MDHEN and CDR2 is SYDVKM. The CDR3 runs 11 residues. This clone was seen at least ten times. Antigen: not known. Libraries were prepared by immunoSEQ multiplex PCR; TCRdb keeps only in-frame clonotypes and omits some of them. The sample lists around 320,000 clones; about 86% were seen once.

This clonotype was obtained from a person between 18 and 65 years old who received the Ad26.COV2.S COVID-19 vaccine or a placebo. The genes are TRBV28 and TRBJ2-3; D unclear. This specimen consisted of peripheral blood, obtained in a trial of Ad26.COV2.S vaccine versus placebo. CDR3 loop: CASSFLDTQYF. The CDR3 coding sequence is TGTGCCAGCAGTTTCTTAGATACGCAGTATTTT.